This paragraph covers one TCR beta chain sequence. Its antigen remains unknown. This entry is derived from a study of OX40 agonist ivuxolimab in advanced cancers. In the study overall: Melanoma, hepatocellular carcinoma, head and neck or renal cell cancer occurred in dose-escalation patients. The study's findings and limits: The CD4+ and CD8+ T cells in the blood had expanded clonally by week 6 at 0.1 to 3.0 mg/kg. The expanded peripheral T cells' antigen specificity was not determined. Some patients without response likewise showed low normalized clonal expansion.

V trimming: 0 bases; J trimming: 5 bases; junction bases outside the gene matches: 1. Germline V gene lookup returns CDR1 SGHRS and CDR2 YFSETQ. The CDR3 extends over 13 amino acids. The data were produced by immunoSEQ multiplex PCR, yet TCRdb's version contains in-frame clones alone and is incomplete. The repertoire holds tens of thousands of clones, with about 91% as singletons. The sequence came from an adult with an advanced solid tumor such as melanoma, head and neck, liver or kidney cancer. The chain joins TRBV5-1 to TRBJ1-1, with TRBD1 matching over 7 bases. This sample comprised CD4+ or CD8+ T cells sorted from blood, obtained in a trial of the OX40 agonist ivuxolimab. CDR3 residues: CASSLVRGTEAFF. CDR3 DNA sequence: TGCGCCAGCAGCTTGGTCAGGGGGACTGAAGCTTTCTTT. The full variable domain, rest sourced from reference TRBV5-1 and TRBJ1-1, is KAGVTQTPRYLIKTRGQQVTLSCSPISGHRSVSWYQQTPGQGLQFLFEYFSETQRNKGNFPGRFSGRQFSNSRSEMNVSTLELGDSALYLCASSLVRGTEAFFGQGTRLTVV.